These T cell receptor beta chains were read from a single sample in a study of blood T cell repertoires in COVID-19. The method was immunoSEQ multiplex PCR; TCRdb's version includes in-frame clones alone and lacks a portion of them. The sample yields about 300,000 clones, under 90% seen once. Sequencing input: PBMCs or T cells enriched from blood (not recorded which). These receptors all come from a man between 25 and 39 years old who had recovered from COVID-19. Each CDR3 is given with its conserved first and last residue. A D gene is named only where the DNA matches it firmly. Size tells how often a clone was seen (once, few, many) or the class of an expanded clone, and some rows leave it out.

TRBJ2-3,TRBV3-1/TRBV3-2,TRBD2,-,TGTGCCAGCAGCCCAGCGGGGGGCACAGATACGCAGTATTTT,CASSPAGGTDTQYF
TRBJ2-5,TRBV7-9,-,-,TGTGCCAGCAGCTCGGTGGAGGGGAATAGGCCGTACTTC,CASSSVEGNRPYF
TRBJ1-2,TRBV11-3,-,-,TGTGCCAGCAGCTGGGTCGGGGAAACCTATGGCTACACCTTC,CASSWVGETYGYTF
TRBJ1-1,TRBV5-1,-,few,TGCGCCAGCAGTAACCGAGGGGGGGACCCAATCACTGAAGCTTTCTTT,CASSNRGGDPITEAFF
TRBJ1-1,TRBV19,-,-,TGTGCCAGTAGTATCACAGGGCAGACTGAAGCTTTCTTT,CASSITGQTEAFF
TRBJ2-3,TRBV1,-,few,TGCACCAGCAGACGGGGGCGGGGGCCGTCGTTGGCAGGTACGCAGTATTTT,CTSRRGRGPSLAGTQYF
TRBJ1-2,TRBV7-8,TRBD1,-,TGTGCCAGCAGCCCGGACAGGGCTGGTTATGGCTACACCTTC,CASSPDRAGYGYTF
TRBJ2-7,TRBV27,-,-,TGTGCCAGCAGTTTTACAGGCAGTTCTTTCTACGAGCAGTACTTC,CASSFTGSSFYEQYF
TRBJ1-4,TRBV30,-,-,TGTGCCTGGAGTAAAGGACTGGGGATGGGAAAACTGTTTTTT,CAWSKGLGMGKLFF
TRBJ1-2,TRBV19,-,-,TGTGCCAGTAGTAGAGACTCGGGGGGCACCCACTATGGCTACACCTTC,CASSRDSGGTHYGYTF
TRBJ1-1,TRBV5-1,-,few,TGCGCCAGCAGCTTGGCCCAGGTTAATACTGAAGCTTTCTTT,CASSLAQVNTEAFF
TRBJ2-2,TRBV12-3/TRBV12-4,TRBD1,-,TGTGCCAGCAGTTTCCAGGGGGCCGGGGAGCTGTTTTTT,CASSFQGAGELFF
TRBJ1-2,TRBV10-3,TRBD1,-,TGTGCCATCCAGGGGGTCGCCGACTATGGCTACACCTTC,CAIQGVADYGYTF
TRBJ1-4,TRBV2,-,-,TGTGCCAGCAGGGCCCCCTTGGGGGGGAGTTTTTTT,CASRAPLGGSFF
TRBJ2-7,TRBV5-4,-,-,TGTGCCAGCAGCTCCCTGACTAGTTCGGCCGAGCAGTACTTC,CASSSLTSSAEQYF
TRBJ1-1,TRBV3-1/TRBV3-2,-,-,TGTGCCAGCATCGAAGGCGGGACCGGGAACACTGAAGCTTTCTTT,CASIEGGTGNTEAFF
TRBJ1-1,TRBV5-1,-,-,TGCGCCAGCAGCTTGAGCACCGTGAACACTGAAGCTTTCTTT,CASSLSTVNTEAFF
TRBJ1-4,TRBV20-1,-,-,TGCAGTGCTAGTTACCGGGAGGAACTGTTTTTT,CSASYREELFF
TRBJ2-7,TRBV6-1,TRBD1,many,TGTGCCAGCAGTGAAGCGCAGGGACAGGGGGTAGACGAGCAGTACTTC,CASSEAQGQGVDEQYF
TRBJ1-5,TRBV15,TRBD1,-,TGTGCCACCAGCAGTCGACAGGGGAATCAGCCCCAGCATTTT,CATSSRQGNQPQHF
TRBJ1-5,TRBV6-1,TRBD1,-,TGTGCCAGCAGTGAATGGCCCAGGGGGCTGGAGCCCCAGCATTTT,CASSEWPRGLEPQHF
TRBJ2-1,TRBV21-1,-,-,TGTGCCAGCAGCCCCGGGCGTAGCGGGGTAAATGAGCAGTTCTTC,CASSPGRSGVNEQFF
TRBJ2-7,TRBV7-8,TRBD1,-,TGTGCCAGCAGCATTCCCCCGGGACAGGGTTTCTCCTACGAGCAGTACTTC,CASSIPPGQGFSYEQYF
TRBJ2-7,TRBV18,TRBD1,-,TGTGCCAGCTCGACAGGGACAGGAGGCGAGCAGTACTTC,CASSTGTGGEQYF
TRBJ1-2,TRBV6-5,-,-,TGTGCCAGCAGTTACTCGGGCGGAGCGGGCCGGGGCTACACCTTC,CASSYSGGAGRGYTF
TRBJ2-3,TRBV11-3,-,-,TGTGCCAGCAGCTTGGGGGGCGGGAGAGGCCCAGATACGCAGTATTTT,CASSLGGGRGPDTQYF
TRBJ2-6,TRBV7-9,-,-,TGTGCCAGCAGCTTCTTCCAGGTGTACGGGGCCAACGTCCTGACTTTC,CASSFFQVYGANVLTF
TRBJ2-7,TRBV24-1,-,-,TGTGCCACCGAAGGGGACAACTCCTACGAGCAGTACTTC,CATEGDNSYEQYF
TRBJ1-6,TRBV6-1,TRBD1,few,TGTGCCAGCAGTGGAATGGGACAGGCCCAATTAACTAATAATTCACCCCTCCACTTT,CASSGMGQAQLTNNSPLHF
TRBJ2-1,TRBV27,TRBD2,-,TGTGCCAGCAGGGTCGAAAATAGCGGGGGGCCCTACAATGAGCAGTTCTTC,CASRVENSGGPYNEQFF
TRBJ2-7,TRBV6-1,-,-,TGTGCCAGCAGTGAAGCGCGAGAGTCGGACGAGCAGTACTTC,CASSEARESDEQYF
TRBJ1-4,TRBV5-4,TRBD1,-,TGTGCCAGCAGCTGGGACAGAACTAATGAAAAACTGTTTTTT,CASSWDRTNEKLFF